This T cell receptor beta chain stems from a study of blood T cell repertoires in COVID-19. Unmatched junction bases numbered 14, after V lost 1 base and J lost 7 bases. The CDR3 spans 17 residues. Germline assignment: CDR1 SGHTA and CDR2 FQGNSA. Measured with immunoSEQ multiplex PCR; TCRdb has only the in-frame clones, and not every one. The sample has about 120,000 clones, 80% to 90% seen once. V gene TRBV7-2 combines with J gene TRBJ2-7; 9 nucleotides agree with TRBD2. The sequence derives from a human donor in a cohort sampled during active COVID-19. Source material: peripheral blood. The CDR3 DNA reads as TGTGCCAGCAGCTTAGTCGGCGGGGGGGCTTCCTCTCGTGAGCAGTACTTC. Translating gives CASSLVGGGASSREQYF.